Below, 30 T cell receptor beta chains from the same sample are listed, as sequenced in a study of response to subunit inactivated influenza vaccine. MiXCR, applied by TCRdb to the RT-PCR reads, yields one record per CDR3 protein. The profile covers approximately 170,000 distinct CDR3 sequences, with roughly 12% appearing a single time and about 29% taken by the ten largest. The same data also went into a second study, on T cells expressing NK-cell markers. Per that study: UMI-tagged 5'RACE template switching yielded the TCR beta cDNA.

The sample here was CD8+ T cells sorted from PBMCs, taken roughly 13 days after vaccination. All receptors come from a middle-aged man who received an inactivated influenza vaccine.

In nucleotides, the CDR3 is TGTGCCAGCAGGGACAGGGGGGACGAGCAGTACTTC. Protein sequence: CASRDRGDEQYF. The chain has TRBV28 and TRBJ2-7; TRBD1 agrees at 10 bases. Trimming cost V 6 bases and J 5 bases; bases outside gene matches: 1. There are 12 residues in the CDR3. Looked up from germline, CDR1 is MDHEN and CDR2 is SYDVKM.

This clonotype was counted many times. V gene TRBV7-9 combines with J gene TRBJ1-5; D not resolved. The CDR3 covers 13 residues. The ends were cut back, 4 bases at V and 3 bases at J, with 7 bases in the middle. Per the germline V gene, CDR1 is SEHNR and CDR2 is FQNEAQ (reference sequence). The DNA for the CDR3 is TGTGCCAGCAGCTCAGGCCACAATCAGCCCCAGCATTTT. This gives the protein CASSSGHNQPQHF.

The chain is built from TRBV12-3 or TRBV12-4 and TRBJ1-6, with D unresolved. The CDR3 sequence is 12 residues long. Trimming removed 4 bases from V and 4 bases from J, with 2 bases in between. DNA of the CDR3: TGTGCCAGCAGTTGGTATAATTCACCCCTCCACTTT. It translates to CASSWYNSPLHF.

In its sample, this clonotype was seen a few times. The V call is TRBV9, the J call TRBJ2-5, with TRBD2 matching over 7 bases. CDR1 SGDLS and CDR2 YYNGEE come from the germline V gene. V lost 4 bases, J lost 3 bases, and 6 bases stayed unmatched. The CDR3 is made up of 14 amino acids. The chain's CDR3 is CASSPMGGEETQYF. CDR3 bases: TGTGCCAGCAGCCCCATGGGGGGGGAAGAGACCCAGTACTTC.

This clonotype was detected only a few times. The chain joins TRBV7-2 to TRBJ1-5; the D gene is possibly TRBD1 (6 bases). The CDR3 totals 15 residues. Trimming left V 1 base short and J 0 bases short, with 7 bases between. Germline V gene lookup returns CDR1 SGHTA and CDR2 FQGNSA. CDR3 protein: CASSLVRGSNQPQHF. CDR3 nucleotides: TGTGCCAGCAGCTTAGTCAGGGGTAGCAATCAGCCCCAGCATTTT.

The V call is TRBV13, the J call TRBJ2-3; D gene unclear. The CDR3 totals 17 residues. Trimming left V 4 bases short and J 0 bases short, with 17 bases between. The V gene's germline CDR1 is PRHDT and CDR2 FYEKMQ (reference sequence). The CDR3 DNA sequence: TGTGCCAGCAGCTCGCAATGGGAAGTTGGGAGCACAGATACGCAGTATTTT. Translation gives CASSSQWEVGSTDTQYF.

The chain uses TRBV20-1 and TRBJ1-2; 8 nucleotides match TRBD1. J lost 8 bases, V lost 4 bases, and 3 bases had no gene match. Per germline, CDR1 DFQATT and CDR2 SNEGSKA (reference sequence). This CDR3 has 11 amino acids. CDR3 protein: CSANQGAGYTF. The CDR3 DNA follows: TGCAGTGCTAATCAGGGGGCCGGCTACACCTTC.

Notes on this clonotype: A junction boundary mismatches the germline segment, possibly from a read error. The rearrangement uses TRBV2 and TRBJ2-1; D unresolved. This CDR3 region has 10 residues. Per germline, CDR1 SNHLY and CDR2 FYNNEI. The CDR3 nucleotides are TGTGCCGGCAGTGACAATGAGCAGTTCTTC. As protein: CAGSDNEQFF.

This clonotype was counted only a few times. The chain carries TRBV5-1 and TRBJ2-5; no firm D call. CDR3 length: 15 amino acids. Trimming pared 1 base from V and 1 base from J, leaving 11 bases between. Germline V CDR1 and CDR2: SGHRS, YFSETQ. This chain's CDR3 is CASSLRSGSQETQYF. For the CDR3, the DNA is TGCGCCAGCAGCTTGCGGTCTGGGTCCCAAGAGACCCAGTACTTC.

This clonotype appeared a few times. The V call is TRBV27, the J call TRBJ1-2, with 7 bases lining up with TRBD1. Trimming at V came to 3 bases and at J to 4 bases, leaving 8 bases not matched to a gene. The V gene's germline CDR1 is MNHEY and CDR2 SMNVEV (reference sequence). The CDR3 extends over 15 amino acids. The CDR3 bases are TGTGCCAGCAGTTTTACTCCTACAGGGGCCTATGGCTACACCTTC. It specifies CASSFTPTGAYGYTF.

The V call is TRBV15, the J call TRBJ2-1; D may be TRBD1 (5 bases). The CDR3 spans 15 residues. The germline V gene encodes CDR1 LNHNV and CDR2 YYDKDF (reference sequence). The V end was cut by 1 base, the J end by 2 bases, with 9 bases between. CDR3 residues: CATSRGVGPYNEQFF. CDR3 nucleotides: TGTGCCACCAGCAGAGGGGTGGGGCCCTACAATGAGCAGTTCTTC.

V gene TRBV6-1 combines with J gene TRBJ2-3, with TRBD1 as a possible D gene (6 bases). Trimming stripped 2 bases from V and 3 bases from J, with 12 bases between. Germline CDR1 MNHNS, CDR2 SASEGT. This CDR3 spans 15 amino acids. DNA for the CDR3: TGTGCCAGCAGTGAATTGGGGGCGCGGACAGATACGCAGTATTTT. Translated, it gives CASSELGARTDTQYF.

This clonotype was observed at least ten times. The rearrangement links TRBV9 to TRBJ2-7; a weak D match, TRBD2 (7 bases). The CDR3 is 14 amino acids. V lost 3 bases and J lost 5, with 15 bases in between. Germline loops: CDR1 SGDLS, CDR2 YYNGEE. The CDR3 DNA is TGTGCCAGCAGCGCGGGGGGCGGGCTCGACGAGCAGTACTTC. As protein: CASSAGGGLDEQYF.

A few counts support this clonotype. The J gene is TRBJ1-1, the V gene TRBV25-1, with D tentatively TRBD1 (5 bases). V was trimmed by 5 bases and J by 4 bases, leaving 14 bases between them. Germline lookup yields CDR1 MGHDK and CDR2 SYGVNS. CDR3 length equals 14 residues. The CDR3 protein is CASSPLGGPTEAFF. CDR3 in DNA: TGTGCCAGCAGTCCGCTCGGGGGTCCCACTGAAGCTTTCTTT.

This clonotype appeared a few times. The gene calls are TRBV12-3 or TRBV12-4 and TRBJ1-1; D not certain. V was clipped by 1 base and J by 7 bases, with 4 bases between them. The CDR3 has 11 residues. For the CDR3, the DNA is TGTGCCAGCAGTTTAGATTTTGAAGCTTTCTTT. The encoded protein is CASSLDFEAFF.

This sequence joins TRBV5-6 and TRBJ2-6; D is unresolved. The ends were cut back, 4 bases at V and 4 bases at J, with 6 bases in the middle. Germline V gene data show CDR1 as SGHDT and CDR2 as YYEEEE. CDR3 size: 13 residues. CDR3 region: CASSIGGANVLTF. The CDR3 DNA reads TGTGCCAGCAGCATCGGGGGGGCCAACGTCCTGACTTTC.

In this sample, this clonotype turned up many times. This CDR3 is CASSLDRSYEQYF. CDR3 sequence (DNA): TGTGCCAGCAGTTTAGACAGGTCCTACGAGCAGTACTTC. The chain is built from TRBV12-3 or TRBV12-4 and TRBJ2-7; D might be TRBD1 (5 bases). With 1 base removed from V and 1 base from J, the gap between germline ends came to 5 bases. The CDR3 sequence is 13 residues long.

This clonotype occurred many times. The chain has TRBV9 and TRBJ1-1, with TRBD1 identical over 9 bases. Germline V gene sequence: CDR1 SGDLS, CDR2 YYNGEE. CDR3 length equals 14 residues. The J segment lost 4 bases and the V segment lost 4 bases, leaving 5 bases of the junction unmatched. CDR3 sequence: CASSLSDRGTEAFF. The CDR3 DNA sequence: TGTGCCAGCAGCCTCTCGGACAGGGGCACTGAAGCTTTCTTT.

This clonotype was seen at least ten times. The chain recombines TRBV5-1 with TRBJ2-7; D perhaps matches TRBD1 (6 bases). Germline V gives CDR1 SGHRS, CDR2 YFSETQ. V lost 0 bases to trimming and J lost 5 bases, with 12 bases between them. The CDR3 totals 14 residues. The CDR3 here is CASSLVGTPDEQYF. The CDR3 bases are TGCGCCAGCAGCTTGGTCGGGACACCCGACGAGCAGTACTTC. The complete variable domain, with remaining parts taken from reference TRBV5-1 and TRBJ2-7, reads KAGVTQTPRYLIKTRGQQVTLSCSPISGHRSVSWYQQTPGQGLQFLFEYFSETQRNKGNFPGRFSGRQFSNSRSEMNVSTLELGDSALYLCASSLVGTPDEQYFGPGTRLTVT.

This clonotype was counted between two and nine times. The chain links TRBV2 to TRBJ2-2, with D unresolved. Germline CDR1 reads SNHLY; CDR2 reads FYNNEI. The CDR3 runs 15 residues. V shed 3 bases and J shed 1 base, with 9 bases lying between them. CDR3 protein: CASSELRRNTGELFF. In DNA, the CDR3 is TGTGCCAGCAGTGAGTTGCGCAGGAACACCGGGGAGCTGTTTTTT.

The chain uses TRBV7-8 and TRBJ2-2; 8 nucleotides match TRBD1. The CDR3 consists of 17 residues. CDR1 and CDR2 from the germline V gene are SGHVS and FQNEAQ. V shed 3 bases and J 1 base; nucleotides not matched to a gene: 7. For the CDR3, the DNA is TGTGCCAGCAGCTTCCAGTTTGGACAGGGGAACACCGGGGAGCTGTTTTTT. Translated: CASSFQFGQGNTGELFF.

This chain connects TRBV7-9 to TRBJ1-4; no definite D call. CDR1 is SEHNR and CDR2 is FQNEAQ in the germline V gene (reference sequence). This CDR3 is 13 amino acids long. The germline V and J ends were trimmed by 5 bases and 7 bases, with 11 bases remaining between them. The CDR3 DNA reads TGTGCCAGCAGCCTTGCTGGGTTTGAAAAACTGTTTTTT. It specifies CASSLAGFEKLFF.

J is TRBJ1-6 and V is TRBV6-6, with D tentatively TRBD1 (6 bases). There are 13 residues in the CDR3. The germline CDR1 and CDR2 sequences are MNHNY and SVGAGI (reference sequence). The V end was cut by 5 bases, the J end by 9 bases, with 11 bases between. The chain's CDR3 is CASSRQVVSPLHF. DNA of the CDR3: TGTGCCAGCAGTAGACAGGTTGTTTCACCCCTCCACTTT.

This clonotype came up a few times. The chain combines TRBV9 with TRBJ2-5; a weak D match, TRBD1 (6 bases). The V end lost 4 bases, the J end lost 5 bases, and 18 bases lay between the germline ends. Germline values: CDR1 SGDLS, CDR2 YYNGEE. The CDR3 extends over 15 amino acids. The CDR3 sequence: CASSPGGRGQETQYF. The CDR3 DNA is TGTGCCAGCAGCCCCGGTGGCAGGGGCCAGGAGACCCAGTACTTC. The full variable domain, in which reference TRBV9 and TRBJ2-5 provide the parts outside the CDR3, is DSGVTQTPKHLITATGQRVTLRCSPRSGDLSVYWYQQSLDQGLQFLIQYYNGEERAKGNILERFSAQQFPDLHSELNLSSLELGDSALYFCASSPGGRGQETQYFGPGTRLLVL.

The genes are TRBV12-3 or TRBV12-4 and TRBJ2-2; D unresolved. Trimming took 5 bases from V and 1 from J, leaving 8 bases between them. The CDR3 loop spans 14 amino acids. This CDR3 reads CASSPGWNTGELFF. The CDR3, as DNA: TGTGCCAGCAGTCCTGGATGGAACACCGGGGAGCTGTTTTTT.

This clonotype has ten or more counts. This sequence joins TRBV7-9 and TRBJ1-2; D remains ambiguous. This CDR3 region has 13 residues. Looked up from germline, CDR1 is SEHNR and CDR2 is FQNEAQ (reference sequence). Trimming removed 5 bases from V and 8 bases from J, with 15 bases in between. DNA of the CDR3: TGTGCCAGCAGCCCCTTCCTGGTACAGGGCTACACCTTC. This translates into CASSPFLVQGYTF.

The chain links TRBV27 to TRBJ1-5; D possibly corresponds to TRBD1 (6 bases). Trimming shortened V by 1 base and J by 2 bases, and 9 bases separated the two germline ends. The CDR3 contains 15 residues. Germline V lookup: CDR1 MNHEY, CDR2 SMNVEV (reference sequence). DNA of the CDR3: TGTGCCAGCAGTTTATTCAGGGGCGGCAATCAGCCCCAGCATTTT. Its translation is CASSLFRGGNQPQHF.

This sequence joins TRBV6-2 or TRBV6-3 and TRBJ1-1; a possible D gene is TRBD1 (6 bases). Germline V gene sequence: CDR1 MNHEY, CDR2 SVGEGT. V was cut by 4 bases and J by 4 bases, with 10 bases left in between. CDR3 length: 13 residues. The CDR3 reads CASSWGGSTEAFF. The CDR3 DNA follows: TGTGCCAGCAGTTGGGGGGGCAGCACTGAAGCTTTCTTT.

Ten or more counts support this clonotype. The V and J genes are TRBV11-2 and TRBJ1-1, with D unclear. The CDR3 is 16 amino acids. In germline, CDR1 is SGHAT, CDR2 FQNNGV. V was pared by 5 bases and J by 1 base, with 17 bases between. The CDR3 coding sequence is TGTGCCAGCAGCCGAAGGCTGGCCAGACGGAACACTGAAGCTTTCTTT. Its protein is CASSRRLARRNTEAFF.

This clonotype was recorded a few times. Written as DNA, the CDR3 is TGCAGCGCCCCGACCAGGGGCAATGAGCAGTTCTTC. Translating gives CSAPTRGNEQFF. The V call is TRBV29-1, the J call TRBJ2-1, with D perhaps matching TRBD1 (6 bases). Germline V CDR1 and CDR2: SQVTM, ANQGSEA. The CDR3 runs to 12 residues. V gave up 7 bases and J gave up 6 bases, with 13 bases separating them.